This T cell receptor (beta chain) stems from a study of cytotoxic CD8 clonotypes in ibrutinib-treated CLL (dated by TCRdb to the early 2020s). About the full investigation: The cohort was composed of about a dozen relapsed/refractory and about 15 treatment-naive patients; IGHV unmutated status was identified in 17 patients. Partial responses were observed in about 25 patients and complete responses in 2; after a median follow-up of around 68 months, remission was maintained in approximately 14 patients and progression was observed in around twelve. Samples at response were collected after a median of about 12 months of treatment, with a range of about 6 to 36 months. Samples averaged roughly 280,000 productive templates and just under 95,000 productive rearrangements. Of the 90 or so participants in the trial, roughly 25 had longitudinal samples available. Cryopreserved peripheral blood mononuclear cells were collected before treatment, at response, and at either disease progression or sustained remission. Patients were still on ibrutinib when every remission and progressive disease sample was collected.

This sample's time point label indicates: about eleven months on ibrutinib. For TCR beta library preparation, roughly 2 micrograms of genomic DNA was extracted from cryopreserved PBMCs. Longitudinal blood samples from CLL patients on ibrutinib monotherapy were analyzed using high-throughput TCR beta sequencing. The patients were enrolled in a single-center, open-label phase 2 trial of ibrutinib monotherapy. Here V drops 6 bases and J drops 3 bases, and the junction holds 2 bases not matched to any gene. Reading from cysteine to phenylalanine, the CDR3 counts 13 amino acids. Left in the record is the CDR3 DNA by itself, 39 bases read in frame from the first base. Sequences MDHEN (CDR1) and SYDVKM (CDR2) are obtained from the germline V gene. What the study reported, not specific to this receptor: Public clonotypes were rare and either contracted or stayed stable during treatment, and the rise in clonality at ibrutinib response reflected the expansion of private clonotypes. Sampling times were not matched between patients in sustained remission and patients whose disease was progressing, and lymph node repertoires were not examined. Clonality rose at ibrutinib response, remained stable during sustained remission, and dropped back toward baseline at progression. Baseline clonality was found to be higher than that of age-matched healthy donors and was strongly correlated with circulating CD8+ T-cell counts.

Each clonotype received, on average, roughly 9.6x coverage in deep resolution sequencing performed on a MiSeq, where the target depth lay between 1 in 1 million and 1 in 200,000 T cells. The immunoSEQ hsTCRB Kit was used to generate the TCR beta libraries. The authors' pipeline ran thus. Data were analyzed with ImmunoSEQ Data Assistant and ImmunoSEQ Analyzer, with V, D and J genes assigned per IMGT definitions. Clonality, with values ranging from 0 to 1, was calculated as one minus the normalized Shannon entropy of productive rearrangement frequencies. Public clonotype analysis was restricted to overrepresented clonotypes comprising at least 0.05% of each patient's repertoire. About a dozen age-matched healthy donor repertoires from immuneACCESS served as clonality controls. In TCRdb, the immuneACCESS table is reduced to in-frame sequences with V and J assigned. These tables do not hold every clone; where another copy was compared, an unresolved V gene accounts for under half, and the others remain unexplained. For V, J and clone size, that table is used; D and trimming come from the DNA. Across this sample there are tens of thousands of clones, with around 53% seen only once. The ten most abundant clones make up 30% to 35% of the sample.

This clone was seen a handful of times. Its binding antigen is unknown. Within one base of it there is no much larger clone, and no base qualities were kept. Source: PBMCs, taken after 12 months of ibrutinib treatment. This receptor was identified in a human donor with chronic lymphocytic leukemia. The sequence is built from TRBV28 and TRBJ2-1, with 7 bases matching TRBD1. CDR3 reads: CASRRDSYNEQFF. The DNA is as follows: TGTGCCAGCAGAAGGGACAGCTACAATGAGCAGTTCTTC.